Each of the 8 T cell receptor beta chains below was sequenced from the same sample in a study of shared clonotypes between healthy human individuals. Sequencing used immunoSEQ multiplex PCR; TCRdb keeps in-frame clones, though not all of them. The data hold roughly 1,100,000 clones, with about 77% observed a single time. Sequencing used memory CD4+ T cells sorted from blood. Documented subset: CD45RA-negative fraction. The origin of the receptors is a man between 18 and 29 years old in good health.

The V and J genes are TRBV19 and TRBJ2-5; 8 positions agree with TRBD1. CDR3 length equals 14 residues. Germline CDR1 and CDR2: LNHDA and SQIVND (reference sequence). J lost 5 bases, V lost 6 bases, and 8 bases had no gene match. Written as DNA, the CDR3 is TGTGCCAGTAGGGCCAGGGGGCTGGAGGAGACCCAGTACTTC. It is translated as CASRARGLEETQYF.

The V call is TRBV18, the J call TRBJ1-2, with 8 bases identical to TRBD1. The V and J ends lost 0 bases and 4 bases, in that order; junction bases with no gene match: 13. Germline lookup yields CDR1 KGHSH and CDR2 LQKENI. The CDR3 is 18 residues long. The CDR3 DNA sequence: TGTGCCAGCTCACCACCGTTGACCTCAGGGGGCGGAATCTATGGCTACACCTTC. Protein sequence: CASSPPLTSGGGIYGYTF.

Only a few counts were recorded for this clone. The gene calls are TRBV6-1 and TRBJ1-1, with 7 bases lining up with TRBD1. The V and J ends lost 3 bases and 3 bases, in that order; junction bases with no gene match: 7. The CDR3 loop spans 15 amino acids. Looked up from germline, CDR1 is MNHNS and CDR2 is SASEGT. The CDR3 loop reads CASSDPGQFHTEAFF. CDR3 DNA: TGTGCCAGCAGTGACCCGGGACAGTTTCACACTGAAGCTTTCTTT.

This clone has just a few counts. The gene calls are TRBV6-6 and TRBJ1-1, with D uncertain. Germline lookup yields CDR1 MNHNY and CDR2 SVGAGI (reference sequence). This CDR3 is built from 10 residues. V lost 2 bases to trimming and J lost 10 bases, with 5 bases between them. This chain's CDR3 is CASSYGVAFF. For the CDR3, the DNA is TGTGCCAGCAGTTACGGGGTAGCTTTCTTT.

CDR3 residues: CAISDPQRIAGELFF. CDR3 coding DNA: TGTGCCATCAGTGATCCCCAAAGGATAGCCGGGGAGCTGTTTTTT. The chain is built from TRBV10-3 and TRBJ2-2; D is undetermined. CDR1 and CDR2 from the germline V gene are ENHRY and SYGVKD. The V end lost 3 bases, the J end lost 6 bases, and 14 bases lay between the germline ends. The CDR3 extends over 15 amino acids.

V is TRBV5-6 and J is TRBJ2-3; 7 bases agree with TRBD1. J lost 4 bases, V lost 4 bases, and 6 bases had no gene match. The germline V gene has CDR1 SGHDT and CDR2 YYEEEE. This CDR3 spans 14 amino acids. Written as DNA, the CDR3 is TGTGCCAGCAGCCTACAGGGGAACGCAGATACGCAGTATTTT. Encoded protein: CASSLQGNADTQYF.

The chain joins TRBV7-2 to TRBJ2-1, with 10 nucleotides matching TRBD2. The CDR3 is 16 amino acids. V lost 7 bases to trimming and J lost 5 bases; unmatched junction nucleotides: 11. Per germline, CDR1 SGHTA and CDR2 FQGNSA. In nucleotides, the CDR3 is TGTGCCAGCACCACCGGGTCACTAGCGGGGCACAATGAGCAGTTCTTC. Protein product: CASTTGSLAGHNEQFF.

This clone was found once. Different DNA sequences within this sample yield the same CDR3. The chain couples TRBV18 to TRBJ2-5, with no clear D. The CDR3 has 13 amino acids. With 0 bases removed from V and 1 base from J, the gap between germline ends came to 3 bases. In germline, CDR1 is KGHSH, CDR2 LQKENI. As DNA, the CDR3 is TGTGCCAGCTCACCACCGATCCAAGAGACCCAGTACTTC. Translating it yields CASSPPIQETQYF.